These 14 T cell receptor beta chains were sequenced from one sample in a study of T cell responses to AZD1222 COVID-19 vaccine. Sequencing was performed with immunoSEQ multiplex PCR; in TCRdb, only in-frame clones are kept and a portion is missing. Of some 80,000 clones listed, 86% are singletons. The input for sequencing was peripheral blood, taken on day 0 of AZD1222 vaccination. Source of these receptors: an adult in good health.

CDR3 sequence reads: CASSQQPGGDGYTF. The CDR3 bases are TGTGCCAGCAGCCAACAACCTGGAGGGGATGGCTACACCTTC. The genes are TRBV4-2 and TRBJ1-2; TRBD1 is a possible D gene (5 bases). V lost 2 bases and J 6 bases, leaving 13 bases between the germline ends. In germline, CDR1 is LGHNA, CDR2 YNFKEQ. The CDR3 loop spans 14 amino acids.

The V gene is TRBV11-3, the J gene TRBJ2-1; possibly TRBD1 for D (7 bases). The V and J ends lost 2 bases and 3 bases respectively, with 11 bases between them. This CDR3 has 15 amino acids. Per the germline V gene, CDR1 is SGHNT and CDR2 is YENEEA. The CDR3 DNA is TGTGCCAGCAGCTTAAATCAGGGGGGCTACAATGAGCAGTTCTTC. Translation: CASSLNQGGYNEQFF. Supplemented by reference TRBV11-3 and TRBJ2-1, the full variable domain reads EAGVVQSPRYKIIEKKQPVAFWCNPISGHNTLYWYLQNLGQGPELLIRYENEEAVDDSQLPKDRFSAERLKGVDSTLKIQPAELGDSAVYLCASSLNQGGYNEQFFGPGTRLTVL.

This chain connects TRBV28 to TRBJ1-2; no firm D call. The V end lost 7 bases, the J end lost 3 bases, and 21 bases lay between the germline ends. This CDR3 is 16 amino acids long. Germline CDR1 reads MDHEN; CDR2 reads SYDVKM. In nucleotides, the CDR3 is TGTGCCAGCACCTCGCCCTCCGGCCCCGGTGACTATGGCTACACCTTC. Translation: CASTSPSGPGDYGYTF.

J is TRBJ2-5 and V is TRBV27, with D perhaps TRBD1 (5 bases). Germline loops: CDR1 MNHEY, CDR2 SMNVEV (reference sequence). The CDR3 sequence is 18 residues long. Trimming left V 6 bases short and J 2 bases short, with 25 bases between. This CDR3 reads CASSSSWGSVIKQETQYF. In DNA, the CDR3 is TGTGCCAGCAGCTCCAGTTGGGGCTCCGTCATAAAACAAGAGACCCAGTACTTC.

The chain is built from TRBV29-1 and TRBJ2-7, with D unresolved. This CDR3 comprises 13 residues. Between the trimmed V and J ends, which lost 6 bases and 3 bases, there was a span of 15 bases. Germline CDR1 SQVTM, CDR2 ANQGSEA. The DNA of the CDR3 is TGCAGCGTGGTCGAGCAGGAGAGCTACGAGCAGTACTTC. Residues: CSVVEQESYEQYF.

The rearrangement uses TRBV6-1 and TRBJ1-5; D unclear. The length of the CDR3 is 16 residues. V was clipped by 2 bases and J by 4 bases, with 15 bases between them. Germline V lookup: CDR1 MNHNS, CDR2 SASEGT. The CDR3 bases are TGTGCCAGCAGTGAACCCTCTCCTACGGGGAATCAGCCCCAGCATTTT. Protein sequence: CASSEPSPTGNQPQHF.

This chain uses TRBV7-8 with TRBJ2-5, with 11 positions matching TRBD2. The V gene end was trimmed by 2 bases and the J gene end by 5 bases; junction bases not matched to a gene: 16. The CDR3 is 19 amino acids. From germline, CDR1 is SGHVS and CDR2 FQNEAQ. The CDR3 loop reads CASSLYFGTSGSRGETQYF. CDR3 coding DNA: TGTGCCAGCAGCTTATATTTCGGGACTAGCGGTTCCAGGGGGGAGACCCAGTACTTC.

The chain joins TRBV5-1 to TRBJ2-3; D remains ambiguous. The CDR3 totals 16 residues. The germline V gene has CDR1 SGHRS and CDR2 YFSETQ. Trimming took 0 bases from V and 2 from J, leaving 13 bases between them. The CDR3: CASSLVGGRYTDTQYF. CDR3 DNA: TGCGCCAGCAGCTTGGTGGGTGGACGGTACACAGATACGCAGTATTTT. Full variable domain (outside the CDR3, taken from reference TRBV5-1 and TRBJ2-3): KAGVTQTPRYLIKTRGQQVTLSCSPISGHRSVSWYQQTPGQGLQFLFEYFSETQRNKGNFPGRFSGRQFSNSRSEMNVSTLELGDSALYLCASSLVGGRYTDTQYFGPGTRLTVL.

The J gene is TRBJ2-7, the V gene TRBV5-4; tentatively, D is TRBD1 (6 bases). This CDR3 has 14 amino acids. The germline V gene encodes CDR1 SGHNT and CDR2 YYREEE (reference sequence). Trimming took 4 bases from V and 0 from J, leaving 11 bases between them. For the CDR3, the DNA is TGTGCCAGCAGCGGGACAAGGAGCTCCTACGAGCAGTACTTC. It translates to CASSGTRSSYEQYF.

This clone is a singleton in its sample. The gene calls are TRBV15 and TRBJ1-5, with 7 bases lining up with TRBD1. The length of the CDR3 is 16 residues. Germline V gene sequence: CDR1 LNHNV, CDR2 YYDKDF (reference sequence). Trimming at V came to 3 bases and at J to 4 bases, leaving 9 bases not matched to a gene. CDR3 residues: CATSSPARGLNQPQHF. CDR3 DNA sequence: TGTGCCACCAGCAGTCCCGCGAGGGGGCTTAATCAGCCCCAGCATTTT.

The chain combines TRBV20-1 with TRBJ1-1; D unresolved. Trimming pared 0 bases from V and 11 bases from J, leaving 10 bases between. Germline V gene sequence: CDR1 DFQATT, CDR2 SNEGSKA (reference sequence). CDR3 length equals 11 residues. Written as DNA, the CDR3 is TGCAGTGCTAGAGACAGGTTATGGGCTTTCTTT. This gives the protein CSARDRLWAFF.

The rearrangement joins TRBV19 to TRBJ1-2, with a possible D match to TRBD1 (6 bases). Deletions cut 7 bases from V and 4 bases from J, with 22 bases between. The CDR3 spans 16 residues. The germline gives CDR1 LNHDA, CDR2 SQIVND (reference sequence). CDR3 residues: CASTPDGGGSVYGYTF. DNA for the CDR3: TGTGCCAGTACCCCTGATGGGGGGGGCTCTGTCTATGGCTACACCTTC.

This chain joins TRBV18 and TRBJ1-1, with 7 bases fitting TRBD1. CDR3 length: 15 amino acids. V lost 3 bases and J lost 0; bases outside the gene matches: 4. Per germline, CDR1 KGHSH and CDR2 LQKENI. CDR3 protein: CASSPDRTVNTEAFF. CDR3 coding DNA: TGTGCCAGCTCACCGGACAGGACCGTGAACACTGAAGCTTTCTTT. Looking up the rest from reference TRBV18 and TRBJ1-1 gives the full variable domain: NAGVMQNPRHLVRRRGQEARLRCSPMKGHSHVYWYRQLPEEGLKFMVYLQKENIIDESGMPKERFSAEFPKEGPSILRIQQVVRGDSAAYFCASSPDRTVNTEAFFGQGTRLTVV.

The chain is built from TRBV27 and TRBJ2-4, with 9 nucleotides matching TRBD2. This CDR3 contains 14 residues. Germline loops: CDR1 MNHEY, CDR2 SMNVEV (reference sequence). J was trimmed by 7 bases and V by 3 bases; bases with no gene match: 4. As DNA, the CDR3 is TGTGCCAGCAGTTTCGAAGCGGGAGGTAACATTCAGTACTTC. As protein: CASSFEAGGNIQYF.